The 18 T cell receptor beta chains below were found in one sample sequenced in a study of blood T cells in healthy people across ages. Together with a sample-barcoded 5' primer, a J-beta primer mix was included in a second PCR lasting about 6 to 11 cycles. Using its own MiXCR run on the 5' RACE reads, TCRdb lists one record per CDR3 protein. The data contain about 800,000 distinct CDR3 sequences, approximately 25% of them seen just once; the ten biggest clones take up around 3.6%. A further study also used this sample, focusing on T cells of mothers and their children.

The source material was blood. The receptors derive from a boy aged 5-17 years in good health.

This chain links TRBV10-3 with TRBJ2-4; D assignment may be TRBD1 or TRBD2 (5 bases each). Germline loops: CDR1 ENHRY, CDR2 SYGVKD. The CDR3 totals 15 residues. V was cut by 0 bases and J by 4 bases, with 10 bases left in between. For the CDR3, the DNA is TGTGCCATCAGTGAGTCTGGGGACGGAAAAAACATTCAGTACTTC. This codes for CAISESGDGKNIQYF.

This chain joins TRBV5-6 and TRBJ2-2, with 9 bases aligning to TRBD1. The junction had 3 bases not matched to a gene; V was cut back by 3 bases and J by 3 bases. The CDR3 covers 15 residues. Germline CDR1 SGHDT, CDR2 YYEEEE. The CDR3 DNA sequence: TGTGCCAGCAGCTCGGACAGGGGATACACCGGGGAGCTGTTTTTT. It specifies CASSSDRGYTGELFF.

There are a few counts of this clonotype. The rearrangement links TRBV28 to TRBJ2-5, with 7 nucleotides matching TRBD1. After removal of 6 bases from V and 2 bases from J, the junction contained 6 bases not matched to a gene. CDR1 is MDHEN, CDR2 SYDVKM, per germline. CDR3 length: 14 amino acids. The DNA of the CDR3 is TGTGCCAGCAGCCGACAGGGATGGCAAGAGACCCAGTACTTC. Residues: CASSRQGWQETQYF.

There are a few counts of this clonotype. The rearrangement uses TRBV28 and TRBJ1-2; D is ambiguous. V lost 1 base to trimming and J lost 2 bases, with 14 bases between them. There are 16 residues in the CDR3. Germline V gene sequence: CDR1 MDHEN, CDR2 SYDVKM. The DNA for the CDR3 is TGTGCCAGCAGTTTATACGGGGAGCCCTCCAACTATGGCTACACCTTC. Its protein product is CASSLYGEPSNYGYTF.

The chain employs TRBV5-1 and TRBJ2-1, with 11 bases identical to TRBD2. The CDR3 sequence is 16 residues long. Germline V gene data show CDR1 as SGHRS and CDR2 as YFSETQ. V trimming: 0 bases; J trimming: 9 bases; junction bases outside the gene matches: 8. This CDR3 reads CASSLVPGLAVLEQFF. CDR3 nucleotides: TGCGCCAGCAGCTTGGTCCCGGGACTAGCGGTCCTTGAGCAGTTCTTC.

The table lists this clonotype with a few counts. Mismatch with germline at one junction end may stem from a read error. The chain combines TRBV4-3 with TRBJ2-2; 7 nucleotides line up with TRBD1. This CDR3 is 14 amino acids long. Germline V CDR1 and CDR2: LGHNA, YSLEER. In DNA, the CDR3 is TGCGCCGGCAGCACGGACAGGACTTCAGGATTGCTGTTTTTT. This encodes CAGSTDRTSGLLFF.

The V and J genes are TRBV2 and TRBJ2-1; 8 bases match TRBD2. Germline CDR1 reads SNHLY; CDR2 reads FYNNEI. This CDR3 is built from 15 residues. Trimming at V came to 2 bases and at J to 9 bases, leaving 9 bases not matched to a gene. This CDR3 reads CASSENLAGKSEQFF. The CDR3 bases are TGTGCCAGCAGTGAAAACCTAGCGGGTAAATCTGAGCAGTTCTTC.

This clonotype appeared a few times. CDR3 sequence reads: CASSSNLAGVRETQYF. CDR3 DNA: TGTGCCAGCAGTTCCAACTTAGCGGGGGTGCGAGAGACCCAGTACTTC. The gene calls are TRBV28 and TRBJ2-5, with TRBD2 matching over 9 bases. V lost 4 bases, J lost 4 bases, and 10 bases stayed unmatched. Germline V gene sequence: CDR1 MDHEN, CDR2 SYDVKM. This CDR3 comprises 16 residues.

This clonotype was seen more than once but under ten times. The chain has TRBV30 and TRBJ2-5, with D possibly TRBD2 on 6 matching bases. Germline values: CDR1 GTSNPN, CDR2 SVGIG (reference sequence). This CDR3 spans 14 amino acids. The ends were cut back, 5 bases at V and 5 bases at J, with 18 bases in the middle. Here the CDR3 reads CAWGPVVAEETQYF. CDR3 nucleotide sequence: TGTGCCTGGGGCCCGGTGGTAGCGGAGGAGACCCAGTACTTC.

V usage is TRBV28 and J usage is TRBJ2-5; 9 bases line up with TRBD1. The J call is in doubt because the DNA end fits TRBJ2-7 better. The CDR3 runs 16 residues. CDR1 is MDHEN and CDR2 is SYDVKM in the germline V gene. CDR3 bases: TGTGCCAGCAACTCCCCCGGACAGGGGCCCCCCTACGAGCAGTACTTC. Translated: CASNSPGQGPPYEQYF.

The chain carries TRBV6-2 or TRBV6-3 and TRBJ2-5; TRBD2 is a possible D gene (5 bases). The end of the DNA aligns better with TRBJ2-7, so the J call may be wrong. The CDR3 runs 12 residues. The germline gives CDR1 MNHEY, CDR2 SVGEGT. CDR3 bases: TGTGCCAGCAGTACTAGTGTGTACGAGCAGTACTTC. Protein sequence: CASSTSVYEQYF.

This clonotype turned up a few times. The J gene is TRBJ2-5, the V gene TRBV7-9, with D perhaps TRBD1 or TRBD2 (5 bases each). The better agreement between TRBJ2-1 and the DNA end casts doubt on the J call. Germline CDR1 is SEHNR and CDR2 is FQNEAQ (reference sequence). This CDR3 comprises 15 residues. In nucleotides, the CDR3 is TGTGCCAGCAGCGAAGCCGGGACGATCTACAATGAGCAGTTCTTC. Its translation is CASSEAGTIYNEQFF.

The V gene is TRBV2, the J gene TRBJ2-2; TRBD1 matches 8 bases. Losses at the gene ends were 7 bases for V and 4 bases for J; bases not matched to a gene: 8. This CDR3 spans 15 amino acids. The V gene's germline CDR1 is SNHLY and CDR2 FYNNEI. CDR3 nucleotides: TGTGCCAGCATCAAAGGGACAGGCTCCACCGGGGAGCTGTTTTTT. Residues: CASIKGTGSTGELFF.

The table lists this clonotype with many counts. J is TRBJ2-7 and V is TRBV2; D gene ambiguous. The CDR3 is 11 amino acids. Germline CDR1 SNHLY, CDR2 FYNNEI. V was clipped by 3 bases and J by 2 bases, with 2 bases between them. The DNA of the CDR3 is TGTGCCAGCAGTGACCCCTACGAGCAGTACTTC. This gives the protein CASSDPYEQYF.

The J gene is TRBJ2-3, the V gene TRBV5-1; D gene unclear. The germline V and J ends were trimmed by 4 bases and 0 bases, with 9 bases remaining between them. Germline V gene sequence: CDR1 SGHRS, CDR2 YFSETQ. The CDR3 runs 14 residues. The CDR3 spells CASSASLSTDTQYF. CDR3 bases: TGCGCCAGCAGCGCCTCCCTTAGCACAGATACGCAGTATTTT.

The rearrangement joins TRBV20-1 to TRBJ2-1; 8 nucleotides align to TRBD2. The CDR3 totals 17 residues. From germline, CDR1 is DFQATT and CDR2 SNEGSKA (reference sequence). Unmatched junction bases numbered 18, after V lost 3 bases and J lost 8 bases. CDR3 coding DNA: TGCAGTGCTAGCATCCCCCTGACCGGACGGCGGGGGGATGAGCAGTTCTTC. Translation gives CSASIPLTGRRGDEQFF.

The chain employs TRBV4-1 and TRBJ1-4; 7 bases line up with TRBD1. Germline-derived CDR1 and CDR2 are MGHRA and YSYEKL. There are 16 residues in the CDR3. V gave up 2 bases and J gave up 5 bases; unmatched junction bases: 8. The CDR3 loop reads CASSQSDRDLNEKLFF. CDR3 coding DNA: TGCGCCAGCAGCCAATCTGACAGGGACCTAAATGAAAAACTGTTTTTT.

This clonotype was detected a few times. The chain recombines TRBV5-6 with TRBJ2-1; 13 bases agree with TRBD2. Judging by the DNA end, TRBJ2-5 fits better; the J call may be wrong. CDR1 and CDR2 (germline): SGHDT, YYEEEE. The CDR3 sequence is 16 residues long. This CDR3 reads CASSAGLAGAMETQYF. The CDR3 DNA is TGTGCCAGCAGTGCCGGACTAGCGGGAGCAATGGAGACCCAGTACTTC.